What follows are 21 T cell receptor beta chains derived from one specimen sequenced in a study of blood T cell repertoires in COVID-19. Produced via immunoSEQ multiplex PCR; TCRdb's table is partial and in-frame only. The sample carries 300,000 to 450,000 clones, roughly four fifths recorded once. Sequencing was performed on peripheral blood. These receptors came from a human donor with acute or convalescent COVID-19. The donor label of this sample is uncertain.

The V gene is TRBV2, the J gene TRBJ1-5; unclear D gene. The V and J ends lost 7 bases and 6 bases respectively, with 13 bases between them. From germline, CDR1 is SNHLY and CDR2 FYNNEI. The CDR3 loop spans 13 amino acids. In nucleotides, the CDR3 is TGTGCCAGCAACATGGACGGAGGTCAGCCCCAGCATTTT. Translated, it gives CASNMDGGQPQHF.

This chain links TRBV13 with TRBJ2-1, with 10 bases fitting TRBD1. V lost 5 bases and J lost 8; bases outside the gene matches: 12. The germline V gene encodes CDR1 PRHDT and CDR2 FYEKMQ (reference sequence). CDR3 size: 16 residues. The CDR3 DNA is TGTGCCAGCAGCCTGCGAGACAGGGGGCGCTTGGATGAGCAGTTCTTC. As protein: CASSLRDRGRLDEQFF.

This clone occurred a few times. V is TRBV24-1 and J is TRBJ2-1; D is unresolved. V lost 6 bases and J 4 bases, leaving 12 bases between the germline ends. The length of the CDR3 is 14 residues. Per germline, CDR1 KGHDR and CDR2 SFDVKD. CDR3 sequence reads: CATSRGISYNEQFF. The CDR3 bases are TGTGCCACCAGTCGCGGAATTAGTTACAATGAGCAGTTCTTC.

The rearrangement links TRBV11-2 to TRBJ2-1, with TRBD2 matching over 8 bases. There are 15 residues in the CDR3. Germline-derived CDR1 and CDR2 are SGHAT and FQNNGV. V shed 1 base and J 8 bases; nucleotides not matched to a gene: 7. The CDR3 here is CASSLAGGSRDEQFF. CDR3 DNA: TGTGCCAGCAGCTTAGCGGGGGGGAGTAGGGATGAGCAGTTCTTC.

The chain employs TRBV6-5 and TRBJ2-5; unclear D gene. Germline CDR1 is MNHEY and CDR2 is SVGAGI. Between the trimmed V and J ends, which lost 6 bases and 1 base, there was a span of 9 bases. This CDR3 region has 13 residues. The chain's CDR3 is CASRLTGQETQYF. The DNA of the CDR3 is TGTGCCAGCAGGTTGACGGGCCAAGAGACCCAGTACTTC.

The V and J genes are TRBV5-8 and TRBJ2-3, with 15 bases fitting TRBD2. Germline CDR1 SGHTS, CDR2 YDEGEE. Losses at the gene ends were 0 bases for V and 5 bases for J; bases not matched to a gene: 7. This CDR3 has 18 residues. The CDR3 reads CASSLAGLAGGHGDTQYF. CDR3 DNA: TGTGCCAGCAGCTTGGCCGGACTAGCGGGGGGGCACGGAGATACGCAGTATTTT.

As to this clone: One end of the junction varies from germline; a read error may be responsible. J is TRBJ1-2 and V is TRBV18, with 7 positions matching TRBD1. Germline values: CDR1 KGHSH, CDR2 LQKENI. This CDR3 region has 15 residues. CDR3 protein: CASSPTGTVNDGYTF. In nucleotides, the CDR3 is TGTGCCAGCTCACCAACCGGGACAGTTAACGATGGCTACACCTTC.

J is TRBJ2-1 and V is TRBV4-2, with TRBD2 as a possible D gene (6 bases). CDR1 LGHNA and CDR2 YNFKEQ come from the germline V gene. V was shortened by 0 bases and J by 10 bases, with 13 bases between the two germline ends. The length of the CDR3 is 14 residues. The CDR3 bases are TGTGCCAGCAGCCAAGAAGGGAGTGGGGGGGAGCAGTTCTTC. Protein sequence: CASSQEGSGGEQFF.

The chain combines TRBV6-6 with TRBJ2-1, with 7 bases that match TRBD2. V dropped 10 bases and J dropped 9; count of bases not matched to a gene: 18. Germline CDR1 is MNHNY and CDR2 is SVGAGI (reference sequence). The CDR3 is 15 amino acids. The CDR3 bases are TGTGCCACCCGGCTTATGGGGAGCGGGAAGGGTGAGCAGTTCTTC. Amino acid sequence: CATRLMGSGKGEQFF.

The chain combines TRBV27 with TRBJ1-2, with a possible D match to TRBD1 (6 bases). Germline CDR1 reads MNHEY; CDR2 reads SMNVEV (reference sequence). Trimming cost V 5 bases and J 3 bases, with 13 bases left between them. The length of the CDR3 is 14 residues. CDR3 sequence reads: CASSLTGYHYGYTF. The CDR3 region has the DNA TGTGCCAGCAGTCTAACAGGGTATCACTATGGCTACACCTTC.

The CDR3 sequence is CASSRQDGANVLTF. The CDR3 coding sequence is TGTGCCAGCAGCCGACAGGATGGGGCCAACGTCCTGACTTTC. The genes are TRBV3-1 (or the pseudogene TRBV3-2) and TRBJ2-6, with D maybe TRBD1 (6 bases). Deletions cut 4 bases from V and 3 bases from J, with 7 bases between. CDR1 and CDR2 (germline): LGHDT, YNNKEL (reference sequence). The CDR3 sequence is 14 residues long.

The J gene is TRBJ1-1, the V gene TRBV29-1; D ambiguous. With 4 bases removed from V and 12 bases from J, the gap between germline ends came to 15 bases. Germline assignment: CDR1 SQVTM and CDR2 ANQGSEA. CDR3 size: 11 residues. The CDR3 region has the DNA TGCAGCGTTGGAATGACGGGAGTATCTTTCTTT. It encodes CSVGMTGVSFF. The full variable domain, completed using reference TRBV29-1 and TRBJ1-1, is SAVISQKPSRDICQRGTSLTIQCQVDSQVTMMFWYRQQPGQSLTLIATANQGSEATYESGFVIDKFPISRPNLTFSTLTVSNMSPEDSSIYLCSVGMTGVSFFGQGTRLTVV.

This rearrangement joins TRBV13 to TRBJ1-6; 9 bases line up with TRBD1. The V gene end was trimmed by 0 bases and the J gene end by 5 bases; junction bases not matched to a gene: 5. CDR3 size: 17 residues. Germline values: CDR1 PRHDT, CDR2 FYEKMQ (reference sequence). CDR3 DNA: TGTGCCAGCAGCTTAGGCACAGGGGGCCTAAATAATTCACCCCTCCACTTT. Protein sequence: CASSLGTGGLNNSPLHF.

V is TRBV5-6 and J is TRBJ2-3; D possibly corresponds to TRBD1 (6 bases). The CDR3 spans 13 residues. Trimming left V 4 bases short and J 6 bases short, with 12 bases between. Germline CDR1 and CDR2: SGHDT and YYEEEE. In nucleotides, the CDR3 is TGTGCCAGCAGCCGGATAGACAGGGATACGCAGTATTTT. Translated: CASSRIDRDTQYF. Full variable domain (outside the CDR3, taken from reference TRBV5-6 and TRBJ2-3): DAGVTQSPTHLIKTRGQQVTLRCSPKSGHDTVSWYQQALGQGPQFIFQYYEEEERQRGNFPDRFSGHQFPNYSSELNVNALLLGDSALYLCASSRIDRDTQYFGPGTRLTVL.

The CDR3 loop reads CASSSWTGGTEAFF. In nucleotides, the CDR3 is TGTGCCAGCAGTTCTTGGACAGGGGGGACTGAAGCTTTCTTT. V gene TRBV27 combines with J gene TRBJ1-1; 10 bases line up with TRBD1. V was pared by 4 bases and J by 5 bases, with 4 bases of the junction left unmatched. Germline lookup yields CDR1 MNHEY and CDR2 SMNVEV (reference sequence). The CDR3 spans 14 residues.

This clone came up a few times. Other nucleotide sequences in the sample specify the same CDR3. CDR3 nucleotides: TGTGCCAGCAGTTTGGCAGGGGGCAGTTATCAGCCCCAGCATTTT. It encodes CASSLAGGSYQPQHF. The gene calls are TRBV27 and TRBJ1-5; 8 bases agree with TRBD1. Looked up from germline, CDR1 is MNHEY and CDR2 is SMNVEV (reference sequence). The CDR3 consists of 15 residues. Germline trimming cut 3 bases from V and 5 bases from J; bases unmatched to any gene: 6.

This clone was seen more than once but under ten times. The rearrangement joins TRBV11-2 to TRBJ2-7; D gene ambiguous. Germline CDR1 is SGHAT and CDR2 is FQNNGV. Between the trimmed V and J ends, which lost 4 bases and 1 base, there was a span of 11 bases. The CDR3 runs to 14 residues. The CDR3: CASSSSPGSYEQYF. The CDR3 nucleotides are TGTGCCAGCAGCTCAAGTCCGGGTTCCTACGAGCAGTACTTC.

This sequence joins TRBV7-8 and TRBJ1-1, with no clear D. In germline, CDR1 is SGHVS, CDR2 FQNEAQ. The CDR3 spans 15 residues. With 1 base removed from V and 3 bases from J, the gap between germline ends came to 12 bases. The chain's CDR3 is CASSLGSWLDTEAFF. CDR3 sequence (DNA): TGTGCCAGCAGCTTAGGTAGCTGGCTGGACACTGAAGCTTTCTTT.

This chain uses TRBV30 with TRBJ1-2, with 7 positions matching TRBD1. Germline CDR1 GTSNPN, CDR2 SVGIG (reference sequence). The V gene end was trimmed by 3 bases and the J gene end by 4 bases; junction bases not matched to a gene: 8. The length of the CDR3 is 14 residues. DNA for the CDR3: TGTGCCTGGAGAACACAGGGGTTGACCTATGGCTACACCTTC. Translated: CAWRTQGLTYGYTF.

The gene calls are TRBV7-6 and TRBJ2-1; 7 bases are shared with TRBD2. J lost 6 bases, V lost 1 base, and 9 bases had no gene match. The V gene's germline CDR1 is SGHVS and CDR2 FNYEAQ. The CDR3 covers 16 residues. CDR3 sequence: CASSLVTGLGINEQFF. The CDR3 DNA follows: TGTGCCAGCAGCTTAGTAACCGGACTAGGCATCAATGAGCAGTTCTTC.

This clone was seen a few times. V gene TRBV11-2 combines with J gene TRBJ1-1; D gene ambiguous. This CDR3 has 13 amino acids. CDR1 and CDR2 (germline): SGHAT, FQNNGV. The ends were cut back, 3 bases at V and 2 bases at J, with 7 bases in the middle. CDR3 protein: CASSFSRNTEAFF. The CDR3 DNA reads TGTGCCAGCAGCTTTAGCAGAAACACTGAAGCTTTCTTT. Full variable domain (outside the CDR3, taken from reference TRBV11-2 and TRBJ1-1): EAGVAQSPRYKIIEKRQSVAFWCNPISGHATLYWYQQILGQGPKLLIQFQNNGVVDDSQLPKDRFSAERLKGVDSTLKIQPAKLEDSAVYLCASSFSRNTEAFFGQGTRLTVV.